These 12 T cell receptor beta chains were all obtained from the same sample, sequenced in a study of T cell changes during pregnancy in multiple sclerosis. Clones were read by immunoSEQ multiplex PCR, and TCRdb kept only the in-frame ones, dropping some. This table has approximately 40,000 clones, approximately 90% appearing once. The material sequenced was CD4+ T cells from peripheral blood mononuclear cells, taken in the first trimester of pregnancy. The receptors stem from a female donor with multiple sclerosis, enrolled in a pregnancy study.

V usage is TRBV29-1 and J usage is TRBJ2-7, with TRBD1 identical over 11 bases. This CDR3 has 12 residues. V dropped 7 bases and J dropped 6; count of bases not matched to a gene: 5. Germline CDR1 is SQVTM and CDR2 is ANQGSEA. The CDR3 sequence: CSAGQGAPEQYF. CDR3 DNA: TGCAGCGCCGGACAGGGGGCGCCCGAGCAGTACTTC.

This chain uses TRBV9 with TRBJ1-4, with unresolved D. Per germline, CDR1 SGDLS and CDR2 YYNGEE. V lost 6 bases and J 8 bases, leaving 17 bases between the germline ends. The CDR3 contains 14 residues. The CDR3 sequence: CASNLPGVGEKLFF. DNA of the CDR3: TGTGCCAGCAACCTGCCCGGGGTCGGGGAAAAACTGTTTTTT.

This chain joins TRBV19 and TRBJ1-5; 9 bases are a match to TRBD1. There are 17 residues in the CDR3. Germline CDR1 LNHDA, CDR2 SQIVND (reference sequence). V dropped 6 bases and J dropped 2; count of bases not matched to a gene: 11. CDR3 loop: CASRANGQGPGNQPQHF. CDR3 in DNA: TGTGCCAGTAGAGCGAACGGACAGGGGCCGGGCAATCAGCCCCAGCATTTT.

The genes are TRBV6-5 and TRBJ2-1; 10 bases align to TRBD2. Germline V gives CDR1 MNHEY, CDR2 SVGAGI. CDR3 length: 16 amino acids. V was pared by 4 bases and J by 0 bases, with 3 bases of the junction left unmatched. The CDR3 spells CASSSLAGTSYNEQFF. CDR3 in DNA: TGTGCCAGCAGTTCACTAGCGGGGACCTCCTACAATGAGCAGTTCTTC.

The V and J genes are TRBV5-4 and TRBJ1-1; 7 bases line up with TRBD1. There are 14 residues in the CDR3. Germline lookup yields CDR1 SGHNT and CDR2 YYREEE (reference sequence). The J segment lost 2 bases and the V segment lost 4 bases, leaving 5 bases of the junction unmatched. The CDR3 DNA follows: TGTGCCAGCAGCCAAGGGGGCGGTAACACTGAAGCTTTCTTT. This codes for CASSQGGGNTEAFF.

This clone was detected only once. The junction does not match germline at one end; this may be a read error. V usage is TRBV28 and J usage is TRBJ1-2, with a possible D match to TRBD1 (5 bases). The CDR3 totals 12 residues. Germline CDR1 is MDHEN and CDR2 is SYDVKM. CDR3 bases: TGTGCCAGCAGTTTATTAACCGGGACTCTCTCCTTC. This translates into CASSLLTGTLSF.

The genes are TRBV5-6 and TRBJ2-1; 7 bases are shared with TRBD2. CDR1 and CDR2 (germline): SGHDT, YYEEEE. V was pared by 4 bases and J by 9 bases, with 16 bases of the junction left unmatched. The CDR3 has 16 residues. The CDR3 here is CASSISSGLVSSEQFF. In DNA, the CDR3 is TGTGCCAGCAGCATTTCCTCAGGACTAGTGTCTTCTGAGCAGTTCTTC.

The gene calls are TRBV30 and TRBJ1-4; 7 bases match TRBD1. The CDR3 totals 13 residues. Germline assignment: CDR1 GTSNPN and CDR2 SVGIG (reference sequence). Unmatched junction bases numbered 6, after V lost 3 bases and J lost 8 bases. CDR3 amino acids: CAWSVQGPEKLFF. The CDR3 DNA reads as TGTGCCTGGAGCGTACAGGGGCCCGAAAAACTGTTTTTT.

This chain connects TRBV6-5 to TRBJ1-1, with D possibly matching TRBD1 (6 bases). Germline CDR1 reads MNHEY; CDR2 reads SVGAGI. The V end was cut by 2 bases, the J end by 7 bases, with 11 bases between. This CDR3 spans 13 amino acids. The CDR3 nucleotides read TGTGCCAGCAGTTACCTGACAGGTGTTGAAGCTTTCTTT. This translates into CASSYLTGVEAFF.

Written as DNA, the CDR3 is TGTGCCAGCAGCGTAGGGGATGGGCGGGAGCGGGAGCAGTACTTC. It encodes CASSVGDGREREQYF. This sequence joins TRBV9 and TRBJ2-7; TRBD2 agrees at 7 bases. The CDR3 sequence is 15 residues long. Germline CDR1 and CDR2: SGDLS and YYNGEE. Trimming took 0 bases from V and 7 from J; bases not matched to a gene: 10.

V is TRBV5-6 and J is TRBJ2-2; 9 bases map to TRBD2. Germline CDR1 SGHDT, CDR2 YYEEEE. V gave up 1 base and J gave up 5 bases; unmatched junction bases: 6. CDR3 size: 16 residues. The CDR3, as DNA: TGTGCCAGCAGCTTGTGGGGTCTAGCGGGAACCGGGGAGCTGTTTTTT. It specifies CASSLWGLAGTGELFF.

The genes are TRBV19 and TRBJ1-2, with TRBD1 matching 9 bases. Germline values: CDR1 LNHDA, CDR2 SQIVND (reference sequence). V lost 5 bases, J lost 3 bases, and 7 bases stayed unmatched. This CDR3 contains 15 residues. Here the CDR3 DNA reads TGTGCCAGTAGTTCCTCGACAGGGGGAGACTATGGCTACACCTTC. Encoded protein: CASSSSTGGDYGYTF.